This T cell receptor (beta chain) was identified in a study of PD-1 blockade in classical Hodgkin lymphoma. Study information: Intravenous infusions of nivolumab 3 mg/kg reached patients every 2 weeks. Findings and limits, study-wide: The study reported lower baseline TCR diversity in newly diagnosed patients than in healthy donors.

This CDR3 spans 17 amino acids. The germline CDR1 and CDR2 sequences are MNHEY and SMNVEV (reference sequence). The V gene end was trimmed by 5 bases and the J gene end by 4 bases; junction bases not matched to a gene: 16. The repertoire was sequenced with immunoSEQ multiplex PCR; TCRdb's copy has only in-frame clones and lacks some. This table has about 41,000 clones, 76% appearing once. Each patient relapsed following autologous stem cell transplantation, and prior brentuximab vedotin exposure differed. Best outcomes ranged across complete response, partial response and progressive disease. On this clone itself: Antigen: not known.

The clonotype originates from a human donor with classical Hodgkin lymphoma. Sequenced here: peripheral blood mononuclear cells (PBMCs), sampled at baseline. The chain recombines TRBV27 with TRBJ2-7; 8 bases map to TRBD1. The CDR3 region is CASSPRNPGTGPYEQYF. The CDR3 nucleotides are TGTGCCAGCAGTCCGCGGAACCCCGGGACAGGCCCATACGAGCAGTACTTC.